The clone carrying this TCR beta chain was counted ten times or more. Its antigen is as yet unknown. This record comes from a study of T cells in Graves' hyperthyroidism and ophthalmopathy. Using RNA transcripts as the source, TCR beta CDR3 regions were amplified. The HTBI primer set drove a first-round RT-PCR of the TCR CDR3. TCRdb processed the multiplex PCR reads anew with MiXCR; each CDR3 protein has one entry. The repertoire holds approximately 740,000 distinct CDR3 sequences, around 13% seen once, with 10% to 13% in the top ten. This CDR3 is 12 amino acids long. The junction had 4 bases not matched to a gene; V was cut back by 8 bases and J by 5 bases. Looked up from germline, CDR1 is SNHLY and CDR2 is FYNNEI. The study enrolled patients aged 18 to 65 with newly diagnosed hyperthyroidism of under 2 months' duration. General study findings and limits: Most clonotypes expanded in thyroid above 0.001 were likewise present in blood.

The sequence was obtained from a young woman with Graves' hyperthyroidism. The sample consisted of blood. The gene calls are TRBV2 and TRBJ2-5; 8 positions agree with TRBD1. The CDR3 sequence: CASDRGLETQYF. CDR3 DNA: TGTGCCAGCGACAGGGGTTTGGAGACCCAGTACTTC.